Listed here are 8 T cell receptor beta chains from one sample, sequenced in a study of T cell responses to AZD1222 COVID-19 vaccine. Sequencing used immunoSEQ multiplex PCR; TCRdb keeps in-frame clones, though not all of them. The table records approximately 140,000 clones, 94% of them present only once. Sequenced material: peripheral blood, taken on day 0 of AZD1222 vaccination. Receptors originate from an adult in good health.

The chain couples TRBV4-1 to TRBJ2-3, with D uncertain. Germline lookup yields CDR1 MGHRA and CDR2 YSYEKL. CDR3 length: 16 amino acids. V gave up 3 bases and J gave up 4 bases, with 17 bases separating them. The CDR3 coding sequence is TGCGCCAGCAGCCAGAGGCACTCGGGCCCCTCAGATACGCAGTATTTT. Amino acids: CASSQRHSGPSDTQYF.

The rearrangement joins TRBV3-1 (or the pseudogene TRBV3-2) to TRBJ2-1; tentative D call: TRBD1 (6 bases). CDR1 and CDR2 from the germline V gene are LGHDT and YNNKEL (reference sequence). V lost 3 bases and J lost 8, with 17 bases in between. The CDR3 covers 15 residues. The CDR3 is CASSHGAGAVDEQFF. The DNA for the CDR3 is TGTGCCAGCAGCCATGGGGCAGGGGCGGTGGATGAGCAGTTCTTC.

The rearrangement uses TRBV19 and TRBJ1-1; TRBD1 aligns across 8 bases. Germline V gene lookup returns CDR1 LNHDA and CDR2 SQIVND (reference sequence). The CDR3 extends over 15 amino acids. V was pared by 5 bases and J by 5 bases, with 10 bases of the junction left unmatched. CDR3 region: CASSPRQGARTEAFF. The DNA of the CDR3 is TGTGCCAGTAGTCCTCGTCAGGGGGCGCGGACTGAAGCTTTCTTT.

The chain employs TRBV28 and TRBJ2-5, with 11 nucleotides matching TRBD2. CDR1 is MDHEN and CDR2 is SYDVKM in the germline V gene. The CDR3 has 15 residues. V shed 1 base and J 3 bases; nucleotides not matched to a gene: 1. The CDR3 DNA follows: TGTGCCAGCAGTTTATCGGGACTAGCGGAAGAGACCCAGTACTTC. This gives the protein CASSLSGLAEETQYF. Full variable domain (outside the CDR3, taken from reference TRBV28 and TRBJ2-5): DVKVTQSSRYLVKRTGEKVFLECVQDMDHENMFWYRQDPGLGLRLIYFSYDVKMKEKGDIPEGYSVSREKKERFSLILESASTNQTSMYLCASSLSGLAEETQYFGPGTRLLVL.

The rearrangement links TRBV25-1 to TRBJ1-1, with D hard to call. CDR3 length: 13 residues. Germline CDR1 reads MGHDK; CDR2 reads SYGVNS. The V and J ends lost 6 bases and 0 bases respectively, with 8 bases between them. As DNA, the CDR3 is TGTGCCAGCAGCGACCGGATGAACACTGAAGCTTTCTTT. Its protein is CASSDRMNTEAFF.

This clone was recorded a few times. V is TRBV5-6 and J is TRBJ2-5; D might be TRBD1 (5 bases). The CDR3 covers 14 residues. V was cut by 6 bases and J by 4 bases, with 16 bases left in between. CDR1 SGHDT and CDR2 YYEEEE come from the germline V gene. The CDR3 loop is CASNRAGLAETQYF. DNA for the CDR3: TGTGCCAGCAACAGAGCAGGGTTAGCAGAGACCCAGTACTTC.

The rearrangement uses TRBV4-1 and TRBJ1-5, with a weak D call TRBD1 (5 bases). Trimming cost V 3 bases and J 4 bases, with 13 bases left between them. The germline V gene encodes CDR1 MGHRA and CDR2 YSYEKL. This CDR3 contains 15 residues. The CDR3 loop is CASSQIGAGNQPQHF. CDR3 bases: TGCGCCAGCAGCCAGATAGGGGCGGGAAATCAGCCCCAGCATTTT.

Only a few counts were recorded for this clone. The CDR3 here is CASSQGLAEGHIQYF. The CDR3 nucleotides are TGTGCCAGCAGCCAGGGACTAGCGGAGGGGCACATTCAGTACTTC. The chain links TRBV4-2 to TRBJ2-4; 11 bases are shared with TRBD2. This CDR3 spans 15 amino acids. With V trimmed by 3 bases and J by 8 bases, 6 bases remained unmatched. Germline V gene sequence: CDR1 LGHNA, CDR2 YNFKEQ.